This T cell receptor beta chain was obtained from a study of control samples from healthy donors and cancer patients. Trimming took 3 bases from V and 2 from J, leaving 11 bases between them. CDR3 length equals 14 residues. CDR1 and CDR2 (germline): LNHDA, SQIVND (reference sequence). The repertoire was sequenced with immunoSEQ multiplex PCR; TCRdb's copy has only in-frame clones and lacks some. The sample yields approximately 49,000 clones, around 85% seen once. The sequenced sample was PBMCs. The chain recombines TRBV19 with TRBJ2-7, with D maybe TRBD1 (6 bases). The TCR was taken from a woman between 45 and 60 years old with lung cancer. The CDR3 nucleotides read TGTGCCAGTAGTATGGGACATTTCGCCTACGAGCAGTACTTC. Translation gives CASSMGHFAYEQYF.